These 21 T cell receptor beta chains were sequenced from one sample in a study of early T cells in non-severe SARS-CoV-2 infection. Using its own MiXCR run on the 5' RACE reads, TCRdb lists one record per CDR3 protein. The sample records more than 55,000 distinct CDR3 sequences, around 13% being singletons. The material was whole blood, obtained at baseline. The receptors were gathered from an adult who was a healthcare worker with PCR-confirmed SARS-CoV-2 infection or an uninfected control (not recorded which).

The chain links TRBV4-3 to TRBJ1-3; D is undetermined. V shed 4 bases and J shed 0 bases, with 16 bases lying between them. Germline CDR1 and CDR2: LGHNA and YSLEER. There are 17 residues in the CDR3. This chain's CDR3 is CASSRTLRRHSGNTIYF. The CDR3 DNA follows: TGCGCCAGCAGCCGCACTCTCAGGAGGCACTCTGGAAACACCATATATTTT.

This chain's CDR3 is CASSGTGGFSNQPQHF. For the CDR3, the DNA is TGTGCCAGCTCGGGGACAGGGGGCTTTAGCAATCAGCCCCAGCATTTT. The rearrangement links TRBV7-6 to TRBJ1-5, with 12 nucleotides matching TRBD1. Germline V gene data show CDR1 as SGHVS and CDR2 as FNYEAQ. Losses at the gene ends were 8 bases for V and 0 bases for J; bases not matched to a gene: 5. The CDR3 sequence is 16 residues long.

The rearrangement joins TRBV7-9 to TRBJ1-1; D gene ambiguous. With 1 base removed from V and 3 bases from J, the gap between germline ends came to 6 bases. Germline V gene lookup returns CDR1 SEHNR and CDR2 FQNEAQ (reference sequence). This CDR3 has 13 amino acids. The CDR3 loop reads CASSLDGDTEAFF. CDR3 sequence (DNA): TGTGCCAGCAGCTTAGATGGAGACACTGAAGCTTTCTTT.

This clonotype showed up many times. The chain joins TRBV27 to TRBJ2-7; D not resolved. This CDR3 contains 14 residues. Germline values: CDR1 MNHEY, CDR2 SMNVEV (reference sequence). Trimming cost V 5 bases and J 1 base, with 12 bases left between them. The CDR3 coding sequence is TGTGCCAGCAGTCCACACAGTATTTCCTACGAGCAGTACTTC. This encodes CASSPHSISYEQYF.

This clonotype came up a few times. The chain links TRBV11-2 to TRBJ1-2, with 7 bases identical to TRBD1. The ends lost 5 bases at V and 6 bases at J; junction bases unmatched: 6. Germline V CDR1 and CDR2: SGHAT, FQNNGV. The CDR3 contains 13 residues. In nucleotides, the CDR3 is TGTGCCAGCAGCCCTACAGGGGCGAATGGCTACACCTTC. This translates into CASSPTGANGYTF.

The rearrangement joins TRBV7-8 to TRBJ2-4; 8 bases map to TRBD2. CDR3 length equals 15 residues. Germline V gene lookup returns CDR1 SGHVS and CDR2 FQNEAQ. Unmatched junction bases numbered 2, after V lost 1 base and J lost 3 bases. The chain's CDR3 is CASSLVAGHKNIQYF. DNA of the CDR3: TGTGCCAGCAGCTTAGTAGCGGGACACAAAAACATTCAGTACTTC.

This clonotype was recorded a few times. DNA of the CDR3: TGTGCCAGCAGTTTAGGAGCGTCCATCCGCACAGATACGCAGTATTTT. As protein: CASSLGASIRTDTQYF. The chain links TRBV28 to TRBJ2-3; no clear D gene. This CDR3 comprises 16 residues. Germline values: CDR1 MDHEN, CDR2 SYDVKM. With 2 bases removed from V and 1 base from J, the gap between germline ends came to 13 bases.

CDR3 in DNA: TGCAGTGGGGGGACTAGCACAGATACGCAGTATTTT. Its protein product is CSGGTSTDTQYF. The V and J genes are TRBV20-1 and TRBJ2-3; tentatively, D is TRBD2 (6 bases). The CDR3 runs to 12 residues. V was pared by 7 bases and J by 0 bases, with 8 bases between. Germline CDR1 reads DFQATT; CDR2 reads SNEGSKA (reference sequence).

The chain uses TRBV9 and TRBJ2-3; 10 nucleotides match TRBD2. Per germline, CDR1 SGDLS and CDR2 YYNGEE. The CDR3 consists of 17 residues. After removal of 0 bases from V and 6 bases from J, the junction contained 10 bases not matched to a gene. CDR3 protein: CASSVEPSGRAADTQYF. CDR3 coding DNA: TGTGCCAGCAGCGTAGAGCCCAGCGGGAGGGCTGCGGATACGCAGTATTTT.

This clonotype has a handful of counts. The chain uses TRBV27 and TRBJ1-2, with 7 bases fitting TRBD1. Trimming took 5 bases from V and 4 from J; bases not matched to a gene: 7. The germline V gene encodes CDR1 MNHEY and CDR2 SMNVEV (reference sequence). The CDR3 is made up of 14 amino acids. The CDR3 sequence: CASSQRGTVYGYTF. Written as DNA, the CDR3 is TGTGCCAGCAGTCAACGAGGGACAGTCTATGGCTACACCTTC.

By proportion, this clonotype is medium-sized. V gene TRBV12-5 combines with J gene TRBJ1-2; D not certain. Germline V gives CDR1 LGHNT, CDR2 FRNRAP. Between the trimmed V and J ends, which lost 2 bases and 7 bases, there was a span of 17 bases. The CDR3 covers 15 residues. CDR3 residues: CASGLLKSRLGGYTF. The CDR3 DNA reads as TGTGCTAGTGGTTTGTTAAAATCCCGCTTGGGTGGCTACACCTTC.

This chain connects TRBV7-9 to TRBJ2-2; D is possibly TRBD1 or TRBD2 (6 bases each). Germline assignment: CDR1 SEHNR and CDR2 FQNEAQ (reference sequence). The CDR3 loop spans 16 amino acids. The V end lost 3 bases, the J end lost 1 base, and 12 bases lay between the germline ends. The CDR3 here is CASSFRGGKNTGELFF. For the CDR3, the DNA is TGTGCCAGCAGCTTTCGAGGGGGGAAGAACACCGGGGAGCTGTTTTTT. The full variable domain, its missing parts supplied by reference TRBV7-9 and TRBJ2-2, is DTGVSQNPRHKITKRGQNVTFRCDPISEHNRLYWYRQTLGQGPEFLTYFQNEAQLEKSRLLSDRFSAERPKGSFSTLEIQRTEQGDSAMYLCASSFRGGKNTGELFFGEGSRLTVL.

In its sample, this clonotype was seen a few times. The chain joins TRBV19 to TRBJ2-7; TRBD2 aligns across 10 bases. Germline loops: CDR1 LNHDA, CDR2 SQIVND (reference sequence). J gave up 6 bases and V 7 bases, and 9 bases lay outside the gene matches. This CDR3 has 14 amino acids. The CDR3: CASNSGGSPSEQYF. CDR3 coding DNA: TGTGCCAGTAATAGCGGGGGGAGTCCCTCCGAGCAGTACTTC.

This clonotype came up a few times. V and J are TRBV5-1 and TRBJ2-3, with TRBD1 matching 12 bases. Germline lookup yields CDR1 SGHRS and CDR2 YFSETQ. The junction had 5 bases not matched to a gene; V was cut back by 4 bases and J by 5 bases. The CDR3 runs 15 residues. DNA of the CDR3: TGCGCCAGCAGCCAGGGACAGGGGGCACTAGATACGCAGTATTTT. This encodes CASSQGQGALDTQYF. Combining the CDR3 with reference TRBV5-1 and TRBJ2-3 gives the whole variable domain KAGVTQTPRYLIKTRGQQVTLSCSPISGHRSVSWYQQTPGQGLQFLFEYFSETQRNKGNFPGRFSGRQFSNSRSEMNVSTLELGDSALYLCASSQGQGALDTQYFGPGTRLTVL.

The genes are TRBV5-1 and TRBJ2-7; 10 bases are a match to TRBD2. The CDR3 is made up of 17 amino acids. J lost 2 bases, V lost 0 bases, and 8 bases had no gene match. CDR1 is SGHRS, CDR2 YFSETQ, per germline. The CDR3: CASSLAREGLATYEQYF. CDR3 coding DNA: TGCGCCAGCAGCTTGGCCCGGGAGGGACTAGCGACCTACGAGCAGTACTTC.

This clonotype turned up a few times. The chain couples TRBV18 to TRBJ1-1; weak D call: TRBD1 (5 bases). There are 14 residues in the CDR3. The V end lost 6 bases, the J end lost 5 bases, and 16 bases lay between the germline ends. Per the germline V gene, CDR1 is KGHSH and CDR2 is LQKENI. CDR3 amino acids: CASSPTPAGTEAFF. DNA for the CDR3: TGTGCCAGCTCCCCTACCCCCGCAGGGACTGAAGCTTTCTTT.

This clonotype was seen a handful of times. The chain employs TRBV6-6 and TRBJ1-3; TRBD1 might be the D (5 bases). From germline, CDR1 is MNHNY and CDR2 SVGAGI (reference sequence). V was shortened by 2 bases and J by 3 bases, with 11 bases between the two germline ends. The length of the CDR3 is 15 residues. The CDR3 sequence: CASSYRGLDGNTIYF. The CDR3 DNA reads as TGTGCCAGCAGTTACAGGGGTCTTGATGGAAACACCATATATTTT.

The chain couples TRBV7-2 to TRBJ2-1; a weak D match, TRBD1 (5 bases). Trimming took 1 base from V and 5 from J, leaving 6 bases between them. The length of the CDR3 is 13 residues. The germline gives CDR1 SGHTA, CDR2 FQGNSA. The CDR3 DNA reads TGTGCCAGCAGCTTAGGCAGGGACAATGAGCAGTTCTTC. It yields the protein CASSLGRDNEQFF.

This clonotype was seen only a few times. This chain links TRBV29-1 with TRBJ2-1, with 9 bases that match TRBD1. Looked up from germline, CDR1 is SQVTM and CDR2 is ANQGSEA. V lost 7 bases to trimming and J lost 8 bases; unmatched junction nucleotides: 15. CDR3 length: 15 residues. The CDR3 DNA reads TGCAGCGCTTCCCTTGAGGGGACAGGGACCCATGAGCAGTTCTTC. It codes for CSASLEGTGTHEQFF.

V and J are TRBV30 and TRBJ1-2; tentatively, D is TRBD1 (6 bases). Germline lookup yields CDR1 GTSNPN and CDR2 SVGIG (reference sequence). CDR3 length equals 11 residues. V was trimmed by 5 bases and J by 4 bases, leaving 8 bases between them. The CDR3 DNA is TGTGCCTGGGGACAGCCCTATGGCTACACCTTC. Its translation is CAWGQPYGYTF. Full variable domain (missing parts from reference TRBV30 and TRBJ1-2): SQTIHQWPATLVQPVGSPLSLECTVEGTSNPNLYWYRQAAGRGLQLLFYSVGIGQISSEVPQNLSASRPQDRQFILSSKKLLLSDSGFYLCAWGQPYGYTFGSGTRLTVV.

There are a few counts of this clonotype. The J gene is TRBJ1-6, the V gene TRBV20-1; 9 bases agree with TRBD1. After removal of 5 bases from V and 2 bases from J, the junction contained 10 bases not matched to a gene. Germline CDR1 DFQATT, CDR2 SNEGSKA (reference sequence). The CDR3 is 17 amino acids. The CDR3 sequence: CSAPDRGQGTYNSPLHF. CDR3 in DNA: TGCAGTGCTCCAGATCGCGGACAGGGGACCTATAATTCACCCCTCCACTTT.